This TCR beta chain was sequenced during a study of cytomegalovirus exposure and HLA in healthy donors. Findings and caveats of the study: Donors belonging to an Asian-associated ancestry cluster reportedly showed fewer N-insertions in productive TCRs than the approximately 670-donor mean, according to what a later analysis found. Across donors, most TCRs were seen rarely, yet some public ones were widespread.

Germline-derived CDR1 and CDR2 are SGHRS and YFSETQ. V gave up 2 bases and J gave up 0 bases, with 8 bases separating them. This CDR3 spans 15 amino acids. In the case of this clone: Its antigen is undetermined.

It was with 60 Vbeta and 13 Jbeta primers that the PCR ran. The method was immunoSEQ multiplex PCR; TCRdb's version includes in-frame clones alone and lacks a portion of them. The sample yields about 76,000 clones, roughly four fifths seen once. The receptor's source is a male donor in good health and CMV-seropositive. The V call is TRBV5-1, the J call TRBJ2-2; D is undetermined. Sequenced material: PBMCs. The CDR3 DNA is TGCGCCAGCAGCTTACCCGGTGCGAACACCGGGGAGCTGTTTTTT. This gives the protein CASSLPGANTGELFF.